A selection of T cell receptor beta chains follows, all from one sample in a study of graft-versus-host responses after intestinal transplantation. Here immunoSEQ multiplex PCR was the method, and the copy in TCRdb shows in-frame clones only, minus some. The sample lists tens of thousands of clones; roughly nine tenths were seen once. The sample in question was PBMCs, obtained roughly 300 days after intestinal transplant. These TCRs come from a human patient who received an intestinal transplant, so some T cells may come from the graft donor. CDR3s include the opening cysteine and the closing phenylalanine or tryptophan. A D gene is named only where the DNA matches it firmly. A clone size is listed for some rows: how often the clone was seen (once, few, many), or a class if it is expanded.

TGCGCCAGCAGCTTGGTTGGGACTAGCGGGGGGGCCGGCGAGCAGTTCTTC,CASSLVGTSGGAGEQFF,-,TRBV5-1,TRBD2,TRBJ2-1
TGTGCCAGCAGCCAAGACAGGGACTATGGCTACACCTTC,CASSQDRDYGYTF,-,TRBV14,-,TRBJ1-2
TGTGCCAGCAGCTTAGGTAGCGGACCGTACAATGAGCAGTTCTTC,CASSLGSGPYNEQFF,-,TRBV11-3,-,TRBJ2-1
TGTGCCATCAGTGAGAGGTCGCCGGGACAGGTCCTTGGAAACACCATATATTTT,CAISERSPGQVLGNTIYF,-,TRBV10-3,TRBD1,TRBJ1-3
TGTGCCAGCAGTGGACAGATAACTAGCAATCAGCCCCAGCATTTT,CASSGQITSNQPQHF,-,TRBV2,-,TRBJ1-5
TGCAGCGTTGAAGAGGCAGGGGGCACTGAAGCTTTCTTT,CSVEEAGGTEAFF,-,TRBV29-1,TRBD1,TRBJ1-1
TGTGCCAGCAGCTCAGGACAGGGTGCCGAGCAGTACTTC,CASSSGQGAEQYF,-,TRBV7-3,TRBD1,TRBJ2-7
TGTGCCAGCTCACCGGGACAGGGGTTGCGTAGCACTGAAGCTTTCTTT,CASSPGQGLRSTEAFF,-,TRBV18,TRBD1,TRBJ1-1
TGTGCCAGCAGTGCGCCACCCGGGACAAACTATCAGCCCCAGCATTTT,CASSAPPGTNYQPQHF,-,TRBV6-6,-,TRBJ1-5
TGTGCCAGCAGGGGCCTCATGGGTTACGAGCAGTACTTC,CASRGLMGYEQYF,-,TRBV6-1,-,TRBJ2-7
TGTGCCAGCAGCCCACCGGACGGGCCCCTCGGGACGCAGTACTTC,CASSPPDGPLGTQYF,-,TRBV9,-,TRBJ2-7
TGCAGCGTTGGACTAGCGGGGGGCCGGGCCTACAATGAGCAGTTCTTC,CSVGLAGGRAYNEQFF,-,TRBV29-1,TRBD2,TRBJ2-1
TGTGCCAGCAGTTACCTAGGGAGTAGCACAGATACGCAGTATTTT,CASSYLGSSTDTQYF,-,TRBV6-5,-,TRBJ2-3
TGTGCCAGCAGCTCTAGCGGGACGAACACAGATACGCAGTATTTT,CASSSSGTNTDTQYF,-,TRBV11-2,TRBD2,TRBJ2-3
TGTGCCAGCAGGGGACAGGGGGGTCAGCCCCAGCATTTT,CASRGQGGQPQHF,-,TRBV6-1,TRBD1,TRBJ1-5
TGTGCCAGCAGTGACTCTCTCTCTAGCGGGAGGGAAAGCTCCTACAATGAGCAGTTCTTC,CASSDSLSSGRESSYNEQFF,-,TRBV6-4,TRBD2,TRBJ2-1
TGTGCCAGCAGCTCGAGCAGAAGCTCCTACAATGAGCAGTTCTTC,CASSSSRSSYNEQFF,once,TRBV13,-,TRBJ2-1
TGTGCCAGCAGCTTGGCCTCCGGGACTAGCGGGAGGGAGCAGTTCTTC,CASSLASGTSGREQFF,-,TRBV7-2,TRBD2,TRBJ2-1
TGTGCCAGCAGTTACCTTGACAGGGGAGACGAGCAGTACTTC,CASSYLDRGDEQYF,-,TRBV6-5,TRBD1,TRBJ2-7
TGCGCCAGCAGCTTGGAGGGGAAGGGGTCGCAATCCAAAGGCTACACCTTC,CASSLEGKGSQSKGYTF,few,TRBV5-1,-,TRBJ1-2
TGTGCCAGCAGCTTAGACTCCAGGGATAATAACTATGGCTACACCTTC,CASSLDSRDNNYGYTF,-,TRBV7-8,-,TRBJ1-2
TGTGCCAGCAGAATCCCGGGACAGGGAAGACCTGGGGCCAACGTCCTGACTTTC,CASRIPGQGRPGANVLTF,-,TRBV5-5,TRBD1,TRBJ2-6
TGTGCCAGCAGTTACTCAGGGCGGGCGAGCACCGGGGAGCTGTTTTTT,CASSYSGRASTGELFF,-,TRBV6-5,-,TRBJ2-2
TGCGCCAGCAGTCAATATTCGGATTACTCTGGAAACACCATATATTTT,CASSQYSDYSGNTIYF,-,TRBV23-1,-,TRBJ1-3
TGTGCCAGCAGTTCGCTGACTAGCGGGAGGTCTGGGGCCAACGTCCTGACTTTC,CASSSLTSGRSGANVLTF,-,TRBV27,TRBD2,TRBJ2-6
TGTGCCAGTAGTATCGGAGGGGCCCCCTACGAGCAGTACTTC,CASSIGGAPYEQYF,-,TRBV19,-,TRBJ2-7
TGTGCCAGCTCACCCCGCGGGACAGGAGGGGATTCACCCCTCCACTTT,CASSPRGTGGDSPLHF,-,TRBV18,TRBD1,TRBJ1-6
TGTGCCAGCAGTTACTCGGGGACAGGATACGAGCAGTACTTC,CASSYSGTGYEQYF,once,TRBV6-5,TRBD1,TRBJ2-7
TGTGCCAGTAGTATGATGCGGGAGGGCTCCGGGGAGCTGTTTTTT,CASSMMREGSGELFF,-,TRBV19,TRBD2,TRBJ2-2
TGTGCCAGCAGTGAGGGGGACTTCTCTGGAAACACCATATATTTT,CASSEGDFSGNTIYF,few,TRBV2,-,TRBJ1-3
TGTGCCAGCAGTTTTAATCGCGGGACCGCCTACGAGCAGTACTTC,CASSFNRGTAYEQYF,-,TRBV28,-,TRBJ2-7
TGTGCCAGCAGCTTAGGATCGGGGGGATACGAGCAGTACTTC,CASSLGSGGYEQYF,-,TRBV11-2,TRBD2,TRBJ2-7
TGCGCCAGCAGCCAAGATCTAGGGACAGGGGATGGCTACACCTTC,CASSQDLGTGDGYTF,-,TRBV4-1,TRBD1,TRBJ1-2
TGCGCCAGCAGCATAGATTCAGGTGCAACTAATGAAAAACTGTTTTTT,CASSIDSGATNEKLFF,-,TRBV5-1,-,TRBJ1-4
TGTGCCAGCTGCCTCGGGGGGGCGGGAGGCTACACCTTC,CASCLGGAGGYTF,-,TRBV6-1,-,TRBJ1-2
TGCGCCAGCAGCCAAGAGGGGGGACTAGCGGGACTCCGGTTCTTC,CASSQEGGLAGLRFF,-,TRBV4-1,TRBD2,TRBJ2-1
TGTGCCAGCAGCTGGGATGGGGACAGGGGATGGTATGAGCAGTTCTTC,CASSWDGDRGWYEQFF,-,TRBV7-9,TRBD1,TRBJ2-1
TGTGCCAGCAGCTTGCCGGGACAGGGGAACACCATATATTTT,CASSLPGQGNTIYF,-,TRBV5-4,TRBD1,TRBJ1-3
TGTGCCAGCAGCGCGGGGACTCGCACAGATACGCAGTATTTT,CASSAGTRTDTQYF,-,TRBV9,-,TRBJ2-3
TGTGCCAGCAGCCAAGATCAGGGGGGTGGCACTGAAGCTTTCTTT,CASSQDQGGGTEAFF,-,TRBV4-2,TRBD1,TRBJ1-1
TGTGCCAGCAGCTTAGAGGCGGGCTCTGGAAACACCATATATTTT,CASSLEAGSGNTIYF,-,TRBV7-9,-,TRBJ1-3
TGTGCCAGCAGTGAAGCGCCTAGCGGGACCTACGAGCAGTACTTC,CASSEAPSGTYEQYF,-,TRBV6-1,TRBD2,TRBJ2-7
TGTGCCAGCAGTTCGGACAGCTCTGGAAACACCATATATTTT,CASSSDSSGNTIYF,few,TRBV28,-,TRBJ1-3
TGTGCCAGCAGCTCATTACACGCGGGCTACACCTTC,CASSSLHAGYTF,-,TRBV7-9,-,TRBJ1-2
TGTGCCAGCAGTTCGGAATGGGGCATGAACACTGAAGCTTTCTTT,CASSSEWGMNTEAFF,-,TRBV6-5,-,TRBJ1-1
TGTGCCAGCACTAGGACAGGGACTTATCAGCCCCAGCATTTT,CASTRTGTYQPQHF,-,TRBV6-1,TRBD1,TRBJ1-5
TGTGCCAGCAGTGAGTCAGGGGAAGTCGGCGGCTACACCTTC,CASSESGEVGGYTF,-,TRBV2,-,TRBJ1-2
TGCGCCAGCAGCTTAGAGGGGAAGGGAGGAGGCTACACCTTC,CASSLEGKGGGYTF,-,TRBV5-1,-,TRBJ1-2
TGTGCCAGCAGCTTAGGACAGTACGGTGAGCAGTTCTTC,CASSLGQYGEQFF,-,TRBV13,-,TRBJ2-1
TGTGCCAGCAGCCACCCACTAGCGGATCAAGAGACCCAGTACTTC,CASSHPLADQETQYF,once,TRBV7-9,TRBD2,TRBJ2-5
TGTGCCAGCTGGGCAGAACTAGCCTACGAGCAGTACTTC,CASWAELAYEQYF,-,TRBV21-1,-,TRBJ2-7
TGTGCCAGCAGCTTGGGCTACAATGAGCAGTTCTTC,CASSLGYNEQFF,-,TRBV7-9,-,TRBJ2-1
TGTGCCAGCAGCTTAACGGGGCAGTCTGAAGCTTTCTTT,CASSLTGQSEAFF,-,TRBV7-3,-,TRBJ1-1
TGTGCCAGCTCACCACTCCCTCTCACTAGCGGGAGCGGCAATGAGCAGTTCTTC,CASSPLPLTSGSGNEQFF,-,TRBV18,TRBD2,TRBJ2-1
TGTGCCAGCAGCCAAGTGGTCAGCACCGAAAAACTGTTTTTT,CASSQVVSTEKLFF,-,TRBV4-2,-,TRBJ1-4
TGTGCCAGCAGTCGGACGGAAACCTACGAGCAGTACTTC,CASSRTETYEQYF,-,TRBV6-1,-,TRBJ2-7
TGTGCCAGCCAGCAAGGCAGGGCCTCGACCGGGGAGCTGTTTTTT,CASQQGRASTGELFF,-,TRBV6-6,-,TRBJ2-2
TGCAGCGTTGCGGGTTGGGGACTAGCTAAAGGGGCCTACAATGAGCAGTTCTTC,CSVAGWGLAKGAYNEQFF,once,TRBV29-1,TRBD2,TRBJ2-1
TGTGCCAGCGTTAGCGGGAGCTCCTACGAGCAGTACTTC,CASVSGSSYEQYF,few,TRBV11-2,TRBD2,TRBJ2-7